The next 24 T cell receptor beta chains were all read from a single sample in a study of blood T cell repertoires in COVID-19 (dated by TCRdb to the early 2020s). To prepare the library, the immunoSEQ multiplex PCR assay was applied. Drawn from immuneACCESS, this table holds only the in-frame rearrangements with V and J called that TCRdb kept. Clones are partly lost; checked studies trace under half to an unresolved V gene and leave the rest unexplained. The sample has 200,000 to 250,000 clones on record, approximately 83% of them singletons. The ten biggest clones cover around 8.9% of the sample. The sample was peripheral blood. The receptors here all came from a man of 80 years or more with acute or convalescent COVID-19.

This clone was seen just once. V is TRBV11-2 and J is TRBJ2-7, with D possibly matching TRBD2 (6 bases). The CDR3 sequence is 15 residues long. From germline, CDR1 is SGHAT and CDR2 FQNNGV. Between the trimmed V and J ends, which lost 6 bases and 6 bases, there was a span of 21 bases. The CDR3 loop is CASRNLGTGASEQYF. CDR3 DNA sequence: TGTGCCAGCAGGAACCTAGGGACTGGAGCCTCCGAGCAGTACTTC.

Remarks on this clone: A read error may produce the germline difference seen at one junction end. This chain joins TRBV6-1 and TRBJ1-3; weak D call: TRBD1 (6 bases). The CDR3 totals 11 residues. The V gene's germline CDR1 is MNHNS and CDR2 SASEGT. For the CDR3, the DNA is TGTGCCAGCAGTGAAACAGGGCCTGGGCACTTT. Translation: CASSETGPGHF.

The V gene is TRBV7-2, the J gene TRBJ2-2; TRBD1 agrees at 8 bases. The germline V gene encodes CDR1 SGHTA and CDR2 FQGNSA. There are 16 residues in the CDR3. Trimming at V came to 5 bases and at J to 3 bases, leaving 8 bases not matched to a gene. CDR3 DNA sequence: TGTGCCAGCAGCGGAAGACAGGGGCGTTACACCGGGGAGCTGTTTTTT. Translation gives CASSGRQGRYTGELFF.

The CDR3 nucleotides read TGTGCCAGCAGCCGGGGACAGGGGGACACTGAAGCTTTCTTT. Residues: CASSRGQGDTEAFF. The chain recombines TRBV3-1 (or the pseudogene TRBV3-2) with TRBJ1-1; 11 bases are shared with TRBD1. The junction had 1 base not matched to a gene; V was cut back by 4 bases and J by 3 bases. Germline loops: CDR1 LGHDT, CDR2 YNNKEL (reference sequence). This CDR3 comprises 14 residues.

This clone was observed a single time. V gene TRBV5-4 combines with J gene TRBJ2-2, with D possibly being TRBD1 (6 bases). Germline-derived CDR1 and CDR2 are SGHNT and YYREEE (reference sequence). V gave up 3 bases and J gave up 2 bases, with 23 bases separating them. CDR3 length: 19 amino acids. The CDR3 here is CASSWGRDGTLINTGELFF. CDR3 nucleotide sequence: TGTGCCAGCAGCTGGGGCAGAGATGGGACACTCATTAACACCGGGGAGCTGTTTTTT.

On this clone itself: One end of the junction varies from germline; a read error may be responsible. V usage is TRBV6-1 and J usage is TRBJ2-7, with TRBD1 as a possible D gene (5 bases). This CDR3 has 14 amino acids. Germline assignment: CDR1 MNHNS and CDR2 SASEGT. CDR3 in DNA: TGTGCCAGCAGTGAAATGCAGGGATTCTACGGGCAGTACTTC. This sequence encodes CASSEMQGFYGQYF.

The chain uses TRBV27 and TRBJ2-6; D gene unclear. The CDR3 sequence is 15 residues long. V was shortened by 5 bases and J by 4 bases, with 12 bases between the two germline ends. CDR1 and CDR2 (germline): MNHEY, SMNVEV (reference sequence). The CDR3 DNA follows: TGTGCCAGCAGTGCCAAAAGCCTCGGGGCCAACGTCCTGACTTTC. As protein: CASSAKSLGANVLTF.

The chain employs TRBV3-1 (or the pseudogene TRBV3-2) and TRBJ2-7; TRBD1 matches 11 bases. The CDR3 sequence is 16 residues long. Germline V gene lookup returns CDR1 LGHDT and CDR2 YNNKEL (reference sequence). Trimming cost V 2 bases and J 5 bases; bases outside gene matches: 8. The DNA for the CDR3 is TGTGCCAGCAGCCAATACGTAGGACAGGGGGCGAACGAGCAGTACTTC. Translating gives CASSQYVGQGANEQYF.

The chain employs TRBV7-8 and TRBJ2-1, with 7 bases that match TRBD1. Trimming cost V 5 bases and J 8 bases; bases outside gene matches: 18. This CDR3 spans 17 amino acids. The germline V gene has CDR1 SGHVS and CDR2 FQNEAQ. CDR3 sequence (DNA): TGTGCCAGCAGCCTCCGGGCCGGGACAGAACCTTGGGATGAGCAGTTCTTC. This codes for CASSLRAGTEPWDEQFF. The full variable domain, completed using reference TRBV7-8 and TRBJ2-1, is GAGVSQSPRYKVAKRGQDVALRCDPISGHVSLFWYQQALGQGPEFLTYFQNEAQLDKSGLPSDRFFAERPEGSVSTLKIQRTQQEDSAVYLCASSLRAGTEPWDEQFFGPGTRLTVL.

The rearrangement links TRBV27 to TRBJ1-1; D is perhaps TRBD1 (6 bases). This CDR3 region has 12 residues. Germline V gives CDR1 MNHEY, CDR2 SMNVEV (reference sequence). The ends were cut back, 8 bases at V and 5 bases at J, with 12 bases in the middle. As DNA, the CDR3 is TGTGCCAGCGGGAGGGGGTTGACTGAAGCTTTCTTT. It specifies CASGRGLTEAFF.

The rearrangement uses TRBV3-1 (or the pseudogene TRBV3-2) and TRBJ2-1, with D possibly TRBD2 on 5 matching bases. The germline V gene encodes CDR1 LGHDT and CDR2 YNNKEL (reference sequence). The CDR3 totals 12 residues. Trimming took off 4 bases at V and 5 bases at J, with 6 bases between the two ends. The CDR3 is CASSRRDNEQFF. CDR3 DNA: TGTGCCAGCAGCCGGCGGGACAATGAGCAGTTCTTC.

J is TRBJ2-5 and V is TRBV7-2, with TRBD2 identical over 9 bases. The CDR3 covers 16 residues. CDR1 SGHTA and CDR2 FQGNSA come from the germline V gene. V dropped 4 bases and J dropped 1; count of bases not matched to a gene: 7. CDR3 bases: TGTGCCAGCAGCTCCTTGGCGGGAGGGCCCCAAGAGACCCAGTACTTC. Its protein product is CASSSLAGGPQETQYF.

The rearrangement joins TRBV5-1 to TRBJ1-1; 7 positions agree with TRBD1. Germline V gene sequence: CDR1 SGHRS, CDR2 YFSETQ. J lost 0 bases, V lost 3 bases, and 2 bases had no gene match. The length of the CDR3 is 14 residues. The CDR3 region is CASSSGQLNTEAFF. The CDR3 DNA is TGCGCCAGCAGCTCGGGACAGCTGAACACTGAAGCTTTCTTT.

This clone appeared a single time. The chain combines TRBV6-1 with TRBJ1-4; D is undetermined. There are 16 residues in the CDR3. V dropped 3 bases and J dropped 4 bases, with 15 bases sitting between them. Per the germline V gene, CDR1 is MNHNS and CDR2 is SASEGT. CDR3: CASSDSGWVYNEKLFF. The CDR3 nucleotides are TGTGCCAGCAGTGATTCAGGTTGGGTGTATAATGAAAAACTGTTTTTT.

This rearrangement joins TRBV5-1 to TRBJ2-6, with TRBD1 matching 9 bases. Germline trimming cut 3 bases from V and 0 bases from J; bases unmatched to any gene: 4. Germline V gives CDR1 SGHRS, CDR2 YFSETQ. This CDR3 has 17 residues. The CDR3 sequence is CASSSGTGNSGANVLTF. CDR3 in DNA: TGCGCCAGCAGCTCCGGGACAGGGAACTCTGGGGCCAACGTCCTGACTTTC. Looking up the rest from reference TRBV5-1 and TRBJ2-6 gives the full variable domain: KAGVTQTPRYLIKTRGQQVTLSCSPISGHRSVSWYQQTPGQGLQFLFEYFSETQRNKGNFPGRFSGRQFSNSRSEMNVSTLELGDSALYLCASSSGTGNSGANVLTFGAGSRLTVL.

This clone was observed a few times. This chain uses TRBV6-5 with TRBJ2-3, with 10 bases matching TRBD2. The germline V gene encodes CDR1 MNHEY and CDR2 SVGAGI. With V trimmed by 2 bases and J by 5 bases, 7 bases remained unmatched. There are 16 residues in the CDR3. CDR3 protein: CASSYEVAGGVDTQYF. The DNA of the CDR3 is TGTGCCAGCAGTTACGAAGTAGCGGGGGGCGTAGATACGCAGTATTTT.

The J gene is TRBJ1-1, the V gene TRBV24-1; TRBD1 is a possible D gene (6 bases). Trimming stripped 9 bases from V and 0 bases from J, with 16 bases between. Germline CDR1 and CDR2: KGHDR and SFDVKD. This CDR3 is 15 amino acids long. The CDR3 here is CATQAGRGMNTEAFF. CDR3 DNA: TGTGCCACCCAAGCCGGGAGGGGGATGAACACTGAAGCTTTCTTT.

This chain uses TRBV19 with TRBJ1-5; 9 nucleotides align to TRBD1. J lost 6 bases, V lost 7 bases, and 10 bases had no gene match. Germline assignment: CDR1 LNHDA and CDR2 SQIVND (reference sequence). The CDR3 loop spans 15 amino acids. The CDR3 DNA reads TGTGCCAGTACCAGGTTCGACAGGGGGGTTCAGCCCCAGCATTTT. Translating gives CASTRFDRGVQPQHF.

The sample holds a few counts of this clone. This sequence joins TRBV6-5 and TRBJ1-2, with D possibly TRBD1 on 5 matching bases. The CDR3 is 14 residues long. V was clipped by 7 bases and J by 8 bases, with 20 bases between them. Germline V gives CDR1 MNHEY, CDR2 SVGAGI. The CDR3 bases are TGTGCCAGCACCCCCACCCAGGGATTAGGCGGCTACACCTTC. Encoded protein: CASTPTQGLGGYTF.

Comments on this clone: Other nucleotide sequences from this sample produce the same CDR3. This chain joins TRBV28 and TRBJ1-2; D remains ambiguous. With 5 bases removed from V and 4 bases from J, the gap between germline ends came to 8 bases. The germline CDR1 and CDR2 sequences are MDHEN and SYDVKM. The CDR3 has 12 amino acids. CDR3 nucleotide sequence: TGTGCCAGCAGTCGCGGTCGCTATGGCTACACCTTC. It yields the protein CASSRGRYGYTF.

The chain is built from TRBV9 and TRBJ2-2; TRBD2 might be the D (6 bases). CDR1 and CDR2 (germline): SGDLS, YYNGEE. Trimming stripped 0 bases from V and 7 bases from J, with 19 bases between. The length of the CDR3 is 17 residues. CDR3 nucleotide sequence: TGTGCCAGCAGCGTAGCCCGAGGAGCGGCGGAGGGCGGGGAGCTGTTTTTT. Its protein is CASSVARGAAEGGELFF.

V gene TRBV6-2 or TRBV6-3 combines with J gene TRBJ1-5; D may be TRBD1 (5 bases). CDR3 length: 14 residues. Germline V gives CDR1 MNHEY, CDR2 SVGEGT. Trimming took 0 bases from V and 9 from J, leaving 12 bases between them. The CDR3 nucleotides are TGTGCCAGCAGTTACTCGGCAGGGAAACGGCCCCAGCATTTT. Protein product: CASSYSAGKRPQHF.

V is TRBV11-2 and J is TRBJ2-5; a weak D match, TRBD2 (5 bases). The CDR3 runs to 15 residues. V was cut by 3 bases and J by 9 bases, with 20 bases left in between. The germline gives CDR1 SGHAT, CDR2 FQNNGV. Written as DNA, the CDR3 is TGTGCCAGCAGCTTTAGGGCACTAGAGGGTGTGTCCCAGTACTTC. Its protein product is CASSFRALEGVSQYF.

The chain employs TRBV6-6 and TRBJ1-2; D may be TRBD1 (5 bases). The CDR3 length is 14 residues. Trimming cost V 2 bases and J 3 bases, with 10 bases left between them. Germline V gene sequence: CDR1 MNHNY, CDR2 SVGAGI (reference sequence). CDR3 residues: CASSYGAGDYGYTF. The CDR3 nucleotides are TGTGCCAGCAGTTACGGGGCGGGAGACTATGGCTACACCTTC.